One T cell receptor beta chain is described in this entry. The sample is drawn from a study of brain T cells in children with intractable seizures. Trimming removed 0 bases at V and 6 bases at J, with 6 bases between. Germline V gene data show CDR1 as SGHAT and CDR2 as FQNNGV. This CDR3 contains 13 residues. This table comes from immunoSEQ multiplex PCR, and its TCRdb copy is limited to in-frame clones, with some not included. Here the sample spans about 320,000 clones, 93% being singletons. Time point specified: blood from clinic visit 5 months post-surgery; TSC patient then seizure free. Patients received at least one anti-epileptic drug before surgery.

Specimen: peripheral blood, collected 5 to 6 months after surgery. The gene calls are TRBV11-2 and TRBJ1-5; D ambiguous. The receptor's source is a boy under two years old with tuberous sclerosis and intractable seizures. CDR3 nucleotides: TGTGCCAGCAGCTTAGACTCGAGTCAGCCCCAGCATTTT. Residues: CASSLDSSQPQHF.